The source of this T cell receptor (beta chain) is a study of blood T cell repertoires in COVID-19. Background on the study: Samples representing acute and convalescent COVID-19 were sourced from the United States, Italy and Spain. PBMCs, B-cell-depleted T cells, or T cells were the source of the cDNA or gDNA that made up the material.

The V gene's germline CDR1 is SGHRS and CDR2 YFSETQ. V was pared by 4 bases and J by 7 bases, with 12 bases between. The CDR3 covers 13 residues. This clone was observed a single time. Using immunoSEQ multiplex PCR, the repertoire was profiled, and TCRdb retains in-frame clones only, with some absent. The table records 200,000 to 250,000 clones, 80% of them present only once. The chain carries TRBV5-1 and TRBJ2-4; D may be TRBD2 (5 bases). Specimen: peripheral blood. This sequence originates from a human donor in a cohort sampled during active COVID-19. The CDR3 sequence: CASSLRVNNIQYF. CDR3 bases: TGCGCCAGCAGCCTGAGGGTTAACAACATTCAGTACTTC.